Presented here are 18 T cell receptor beta chains from one specimen sequenced in a study of cytomegalovirus exposure and HLA in healthy donors. Primers for the PCR totalled 60 Vbeta and 13 Jbeta. Data came from immunoSEQ multiplex PCR; TCRdb stores just in-frame clones and leaves some out. Counted here are just over 150,000 clones, around 80% occurring once; the ten biggest clones make up nearly 6.5%. The sequenced sample consisted of PBMCs. The receptors here all came from a man in his fifties or sixties in good health and CMV-seropositive.

The chain has TRBV7-8 and TRBJ2-5, with 7 bases lining up with TRBD2. V shed 4 bases, J shed 4 bases, and the junction held 15 bases outside the gene matches. The CDR3 is 17 residues long. CDR1 and CDR2 from the germline V gene are SGHVS and FQNEAQ. The CDR3 DNA is TGTGCCAGCAGCTCGGTCGGGGCGGGAGATAGTGGAGAGACCCAGTACTTC. It translates to CASSSVGAGDSGETQYF.

V is TRBV6-1 and J is TRBJ2-2; 9 nucleotides line up with TRBD1. Looked up from germline, CDR1 is MNHNS and CDR2 is SASEGT. CDR3 length: 15 residues. V shed 8 bases, J shed 4 bases, and the junction held 8 bases outside the gene matches. The CDR3 sequence: CASVLYRGRTGELFF. The CDR3 DNA is TGTGCCAGCGTTTTGTACAGGGGGCGCACCGGGGAGCTGTTTTTT.

The chain couples TRBV29-1 to TRBJ1-1; TRBD1 matches 7 bases. The CDR3 length is 12 residues. Per germline, CDR1 SQVTM and CDR2 ANQGSEA. V dropped 6 bases and J dropped 6; count of bases not matched to a gene: 7. For the CDR3, the DNA is TGCAGCGTAGAACGACAGGGCGCTGAAGCTTTCTTT. Protein product: CSVERQGAEAFF. Supplemented by reference TRBV29-1 and TRBJ1-1, the full variable domain reads SAVISQKPSRDICQRGTSLTIQCQVDSQVTMMFWYRQQPGQSLTLIATANQGSEATYESGFVIDKFPISRPNLTFSTLTVSNMSPEDSSIYLCSVERQGAEAFFGQGTRLTVV.

V and J are TRBV10-2 and TRBJ2-1; 9 positions agree with TRBD2. Germline values: CDR1 WSHSY, CDR2 SAAADI. The CDR3 consists of 15 residues. After removal of 2 bases from V and 10 bases from J, the junction contained 9 bases not matched to a gene. CDR3 loop: CASSEVAGDHEEQFF. CDR3 sequence (DNA): TGCGCCAGCAGTGAGGTAGCGGGGGACCACGAGGAGCAGTTCTTC.

The CDR3 is CASSLGGRGTDTQYF. Here the CDR3 DNA reads TGTGCCAGCAGCTTGGGCGGGAGAGGAACAGATACGCAGTATTTT. This sequence joins TRBV5-4 and TRBJ2-3; TRBD2 matches 7 bases. V shed 0 bases, J shed 3 bases, and the junction held 4 bases outside the gene matches. The CDR3 length is 15 residues. Germline CDR1 and CDR2: SGHNT and YYREEE (reference sequence).

The chain links TRBV5-4 to TRBJ2-5; TRBD1 matches at 7 bases. This CDR3 has 15 residues. Per the germline V gene, CDR1 is SGHNT and CDR2 is YYREEE (reference sequence). V dropped 0 bases and J dropped 5; count of bases not matched to a gene: 7. The CDR3 here is CASSLDSGGRETQYF. The DNA of the CDR3 is TGTGCCAGCAGCTTGGATTCAGGGGGAAGGGAGACCCAGTACTTC.

The V call is TRBV6-1, the J call TRBJ2-7, with no clear D. Germline V gives CDR1 MNHNS, CDR2 SASEGT. V lost 0 bases, J lost 9 bases, and 12 bases lay in between. The CDR3 sequence is 13 residues long. CDR3 in DNA: TGTGCCAGCAGTGAAGCGCTTCGGGTCTCGCAGTACGTC. Translating it yields CASSEALRVSQYV.

This clone occurred a few times. The chain joins TRBV5-4 to TRBJ1-1, with D possibly TRBD1 on 5 matching bases. Trimming cost V 4 bases and J 3 bases, with 10 bases left between them. The CDR3 contains 13 residues. The germline CDR1 and CDR2 sequences are SGHNT and YYREEE (reference sequence). The CDR3 loop is CASSPRGDTEAFF. DNA of the CDR3: TGTGCCAGCAGCCCCCGGGGGGACACTGAAGCTTTCTTT.

This CDR3 reads CASSGDRGIPANYGYTF. The CDR3 region has the DNA TGTGCCAGCAGTGGGGACAGGGGGATTCCCGCTAACTATGGCTACACCTTC. The genes are TRBV6-4 and TRBJ1-2; 11 bases match TRBD1. CDR1 MRHNA and CDR2 SNTAGT come from the germline V gene. V gave up 4 bases and J gave up 0 bases; unmatched junction bases: 7. This CDR3 has 17 residues.

This clone was detected only once. This rearrangement joins TRBV23-1 to TRBJ2-7, with TRBD2 matching 7 bases. TRBV23-1 is filed as an ORF, its function uncertain. The CDR3 is made up of 17 amino acids. With V trimmed by 0 bases and J by 3 bases, 11 bases remained unmatched. The CDR3 spells CASSQSLAVLKNYEQYV. The CDR3 nucleotides are TGCGCCAGCAGTCAATCCCTAGCGGTCCTTAAGAACTACGAGCAGTACGTC.

The chain joins TRBV11-2 to TRBJ2-5; no reliable D call. The CDR3 contains 14 residues. The ends were cut back, 4 bases at V and 4 bases at J, with 13 bases in the middle. Germline CDR1 and CDR2: SGHAT and FQNNGV. The CDR3 DNA is TGTGCCAGCAGCTGGTCGGTTGCCGGAGAGACCCAGTACTTC. Protein product: CASSWSVAGETQYF.

The rearrangement uses TRBV7-8 and TRBJ2-2; TRBD1 matches at 9 bases. The CDR3 spans 14 residues. From germline, CDR1 is SGHVS and CDR2 FQNEAQ. With 8 bases clipped from V and 5 bases from J, the junction kept 6 bases outside the gene matches. The CDR3 region has the DNA TGTGCCAGCGGAACAGGGGGCCGGACCGGGGAGCTGTTTTTT. It codes for CASGTGGRTGELFF.

This clone was seen a few times. The chain employs TRBV5-1 and TRBJ1-6, with D possibly matching TRBD1 (5 bases). The CDR3 sequence is 16 residues long. V was clipped by 4 bases and J by 7 bases, with 18 bases between them. Germline CDR1 reads SGHRS; CDR2 reads YFSETQ. The CDR3 protein is CASSPQGGLFNSPLHF. The CDR3 DNA reads TGCGCCAGCAGCCCCCAGGGTGGGTTATTCAATTCACCCCTCCACTTT.

This chain links TRBV9 with TRBJ1-1, with D possibly matching TRBD1 (6 bases). This CDR3 is built from 16 residues. Germline V CDR1 and CDR2: SGDLS, YYNGEE. Trimming pared 0 bases from V and 4 bases from J, leaving 16 bases between. The CDR3 loop reads CASSVDYRDVCTEAFF. The CDR3 DNA reads TGTGCCAGCAGCGTAGACTACAGGGACGTTTGCACTGAAGCTTTCTTT. The entire variable domain, with the rest obtained from reference TRBV9 and TRBJ1-1, is as follows: DSGVTQTPKHLITATGQRVTLRCSPRSGDLSVYWYQQSLDQGLQFLIQYYNGEERAKGNILERFSAQQFPDLHSELNLSSLELGDSALYFCASSVDYRDVCTEAFFGQGTRLTVV.

The rearrangement links TRBV19 to TRBJ2-3; a weak D match, TRBD1 (6 bases). This CDR3 region has 15 residues. Germline V gene sequence: CDR1 LNHDA, CDR2 SQIVND (reference sequence). Trimming removed 4 bases at V and 2 bases at J, with 13 bases between. Here the CDR3 reads CASSTTGIITDTQYF. The CDR3 coding sequence is TGTGCCAGTAGTACGACAGGCATAATCACAGATACGCAGTATTTT.

The chain couples TRBV2 to TRBJ2-1, with D possibly matching TRBD2 (7 bases). Trimming removed 7 bases from V and 7 bases from J, with 17 bases in between. CDR1 is SNHLY, CDR2 FYNNEI, per germline. The CDR3 loop spans 14 amino acids. The DNA of the CDR3 is TGTGCCAGCATAGTGGGGGGGGCGCGAAATGAGCAGTTCTTC. It yields the protein CASIVGGARNEQFF. The entire variable domain, with the rest obtained from reference TRBV2 and TRBJ2-1, is as follows: EPEVTQTPSHQVTQMGQEVILRCVPISNHLYFYWYRQILGQKVEFLVSFYNNEISEKSEIFDDQFSVERPDGSNFTLKIRSTKLEDSAMYFCASIVGGARNEQFFGPGTRLTVL.

V gene TRBV28 combines with J gene TRBJ1-1; no clear D. The CDR3 is made up of 12 amino acids. Trimming cost V 2 bases and J 4 bases, with 5 bases left between them. In germline, CDR1 is MDHEN, CDR2 SYDVKM. The CDR3 DNA follows: TGTGCCAGCAGTTTAGGCCTCACTGAAGCTTTCTTT. As protein: CASSLGLTEAFF.

The V call is TRBV19, the J call TRBJ2-7; 12 nucleotides match TRBD2. This CDR3 contains 16 residues. Germline-derived CDR1 and CDR2 are LNHDA and SQIVND (reference sequence). With V trimmed by 5 bases and J by 3 bases, 8 bases remained unmatched. The DNA of the CDR3 is TGTGCCAGTAGTCCTCGGACTAGCGGGGCCTACTACGAGCAGTACTTC. It translates to CASSPRTSGAYYEQYF.